Below are 10 T cell receptor beta chains sequenced from a single sample in a study of T cells after yellow fever vaccination. One entry per CDR3 protein results from TCRdb running MiXCR on the 5' RACE reads. The repertoire consists of around 180,000 distinct CDR3 sequences, with 6.2% occurring once and the leading ten covering just under 3%. Sequencing was performed on CD4+ T cells sorted from PBMCs, taken on the day of the first yellow fever vaccination. These receptors were obtained from a man aged 18 to 30 who received the YFV17D yellow fever vaccine.

This clonotype was observed a handful of times. The chain carries TRBV6-5 and TRBJ2-3; D remains unclear. Germline CDR1 is MNHEY and CDR2 is SVGAGI. Trimming left V 5 bases short and J 4 bases short, with 7 bases between. CDR3 length: 12 amino acids. The CDR3 nucleotides are TGTGCCAGCAGTAACCCCCCAGATACGCAGTATTTT. As protein: CASSNPPDTQYF.

In its sample, this clonotype was seen many times. V and J are TRBV5-1 and TRBJ2-1; D gene ambiguous. V lost 0 bases and J lost 6, with 1 base in between. This CDR3 contains 11 residues. Per the germline V gene, CDR1 is SGHRS and CDR2 is YFSETQ. CDR3 protein: CASSLANEQFF. The DNA for the CDR3 is TGCGCCAGCAGCTTGGCCAATGAGCAGTTCTTC. The variable domain in full, with the rest retrieved from reference TRBV5-1 and TRBJ2-1, is KAGVTQTPRYLIKTRGQQVTLSCSPISGHRSVSWYQQTPGQGLQFLFEYFSETQRNKGNFPGRFSGRQFSNSRSEMNVSTLELGDSALYLCASSLANEQFFGPGTRLTVL.

The sample holds many counts of this clonotype. The V and J genes are TRBV5-1 and TRBJ2-1; perhaps TRBD1 as D (5 bases). The CDR3 runs 15 residues. Germline CDR1 SGHRS, CDR2 YFSETQ. The V and J ends lost 3 bases and 1 base respectively, with 11 bases between them. CDR3 DNA sequence: TGCGCCAGCAGCTATCAGGGTAGTTCCTACAATGAGCAGTTCTTC. Encoded protein: CASSYQGSSYNEQFF.

The chain recombines TRBV5-5 with TRBJ2-5; D remains unclear. This CDR3 spans 13 amino acids. Germline CDR1 reads SGHKS; CDR2 reads YYEKEE (reference sequence). Trimming removed 1 base from V and 4 bases from J, with 8 bases in between. The CDR3 loop is CASSLPMGETQYF. The DNA for the CDR3 is TGTGCCAGCAGCTTGCCGATGGGAGAGACCCAGTACTTC.

This clonotype was counted a few times. V usage is TRBV12-5 and J usage is TRBJ2-2; a possible D gene is TRBD2 (6 bases). Trimming pared 3 bases from V and 0 bases from J, leaving 23 bases between. The CDR3 totals 20 residues. Germline V gene lookup returns CDR1 LGHNT and CDR2 FRNRAP. The CDR3 sequence is CASGFVTRGVAGPNTGELFF. CDR3 DNA sequence: TGTGCTAGTGGTTTCGTAACGCGGGGCGTCGCCGGACCGAACACCGGGGAGCTGTTTTTT.

This clonotype was detected only a few times. This rearrangement joins TRBV3-1 to TRBJ1-5; 8 bases match TRBD1. The V and J ends lost 1 base and 7 bases, in that order; junction bases with no gene match: 12. Germline V gene sequence: CDR1 LGHDT, CDR2 YNNKEL (reference sequence). The CDR3 runs 17 residues. CDR3 in DNA: TGTGCCAGCAGCCAAGTGGTGTTGTCGACAGGGGTACAGCCCCAGCATTTT. Translating gives CASSQVVLSTGVQPQHF.

This clonotype was counted between two and nine times. The chain uses TRBV7-7 and TRBJ2-2; D gene unclear. Trimming cost V 3 bases and J 4 bases, with 6 bases left between them. CDR3 length equals 13 residues. Germline loops: CDR1 SSHAT, CDR2 FNYEAQ (reference sequence). The CDR3 region is CASSFRVTGELFF. CDR3 DNA sequence: TGTGCCAGCAGCTTCCGTGTCACCGGGGAGCTGTTTTTT.

The rearrangement uses TRBV30 and TRBJ1-1; D ambiguous. V lost 0 bases, J lost 0 bases, and 5 bases lay in between. In germline, CDR1 is GTSNPN, CDR2 SVGIG (reference sequence). The CDR3 is made up of 13 amino acids. The CDR3 nucleotides are TGTGCCTGGAGTGTACACATGAACACTGAAGCTTTCTTT. It translates to CAWSVHMNTEAFF.

In its sample, this clonotype was seen many times. The chain has TRBV12-3 or TRBV12-4 and TRBJ2-3, with 7 nucleotides matching TRBD2. This CDR3 comprises 14 residues. The ends lost 5 bases at V and 1 base at J; junction bases unmatched: 3. CDR3 region: CASSPSGGTDTQYF. The CDR3 DNA is TGTGCCAGCAGTCCGAGCGGGGGCACAGATACGCAGTATTTT.

This clonotype occurred many times. The CDR3 DNA is TGTGCCAGCAGTGGCCAAGGAGCGGGGGTCTACGAGCAGTACGTC. It yields the protein CASSGQGAGVYEQYV. The V call is TRBV2, the J call TRBJ2-7; 8 bases are a match to TRBD2. The CDR3 extends over 15 amino acids. Per the germline V gene, CDR1 is SNHLY and CDR2 is FYNNEI. The trim removed 4 bases at V and 3 bases at J, leaving 8 bases unmatched.